This T cell receptor beta chain was captured in a study of PD-1 blockade in classical Hodgkin lymphoma. Study-wide results and caveats: Reported findings placed baseline TCR diversity lower in newly diagnosed patients (compared with healthy donors). Prior therapy or disease activity may underlie the repertoire differences, whose causes remain undefined. Patients who began taking nivolumab under 1 year after ASCT were left out.

TCRdb keeps only in-frame clones here, not all; method: immunoSEQ multiplex PCR. The profile shows roughly 100,000 clones, roughly 91% of them singletons. Regarding this clone: Its antigen is not known.

Time point denoted: cycle 4 day 1 (C4D1), after more than five weeks of nivolumab. Every patient relapsed after autologous stem cell transplantation, and brentuximab vedotin exposure varied. Relapsed/refractory classical Hodgkin lymphoma patients had complete, partial or progressive responses. Germline V gives CDR1 SGHDT, CDR2 YYEEEE. V was pared by 3 bases and J by 6 bases, with 13 bases between. This CDR3 comprises 14 residues. Sequenced here: peripheral blood mononuclear cells (PBMCs), sampled before the fourth cycle of nivolumab. This receptor was taken from a human donor with classical Hodgkin lymphoma. The chain has TRBV5-6 and TRBJ1-3; weak D call: TRBD1 (5 bases). The CDR3 DNA sequence: TGTGCCAGCAGCTGGGGAGCAGGGACAAACACCATATATTTT. This gives the protein CASSWGAGTNTIYF. Combining the CDR3 with reference TRBV5-6 and TRBJ1-3 gives the whole variable domain DAGVTQSPTHLIKTRGQQVTLRCSPKSGHDTVSWYQQALGQGPQFIFQYYEEEERQRGNFPDRFSGHQFPNYSSELNVNALLLGDSALYLCASSWGAGTNTIYFGEGSWLTVV.